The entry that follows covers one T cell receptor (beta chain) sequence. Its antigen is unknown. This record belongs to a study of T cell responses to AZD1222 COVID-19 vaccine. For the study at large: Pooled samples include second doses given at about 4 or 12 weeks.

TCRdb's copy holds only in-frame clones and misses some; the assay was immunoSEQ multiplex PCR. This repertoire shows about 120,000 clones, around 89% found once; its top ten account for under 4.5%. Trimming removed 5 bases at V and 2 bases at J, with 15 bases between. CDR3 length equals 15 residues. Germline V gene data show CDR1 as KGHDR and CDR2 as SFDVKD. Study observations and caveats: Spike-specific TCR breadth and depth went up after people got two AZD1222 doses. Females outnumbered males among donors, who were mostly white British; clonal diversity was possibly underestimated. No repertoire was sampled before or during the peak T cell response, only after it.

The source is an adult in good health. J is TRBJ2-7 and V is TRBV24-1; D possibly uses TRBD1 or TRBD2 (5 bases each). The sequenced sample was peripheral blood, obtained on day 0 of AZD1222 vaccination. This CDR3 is CATSAGAQPPYEQYF. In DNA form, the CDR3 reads TGTGCCACCAGTGCCGGGGCCCAGCCTCCCTACGAGCAGTACTTC.